Listed here is a single T cell receptor (beta chain). This record belongs to a study of regulatory T cells in long-lasting Graves disease. Time point: newly diagnosed GD, antithyroid drugs for less than 3 months. Extracted RNA from PBMCs served as the source of the TCR library. Both iRepertoire HTBI primers and Arm-PCR of CDR3 regions were used to build the TCR beta libraries. One entry per CDR3 protein results from TCRdb running MiXCR on the multiplex PCR reads. The top ten hold about 27% of the sample, which has 360,000 or so distinct CDR3 sequences, over 15% seen once. These data were also filed under a second study, of T cells in Graves' hyperthyroidism and ophthalmopathy.

This sample comprised peripheral blood mononuclear cells (PBMCs), obtained at new diagnosis, from a patient treated with antithyroid drugs. The sequence was obtained from a man aged 35 to 55 with Graves disease.

The CDR3 DNA reads TGTGCCAGCAGCCAAGCGGGACAGGGGAACACCGGGGAGCTGTTTTTT. Translated, it gives CASSQAGQGNTGELFF. The chain combines TRBV3-1 with TRBJ2-2, with 9 bases aligning to TRBD1. Germline V CDR1 and CDR2: LGHDT, YNNKEL (reference sequence). V lost 1 base to trimming and J lost 1 base; unmatched junction nucleotides: 1. The CDR3 is 16 amino acids.